What follows describes a single T cell receptor beta chain. In the original workflow: Reference gene primer amplification in the assay estimated nucleated cell counts. Repertoires were generated with immunoSEQ multiplex PCR, while TCRdb's copy carries only in-frame clones and drops some. The V and J calls and the clone size are those of that table, but D and trimming were determined from the DNA. This table holds roughly 330,000 clones, roughly 83% found once. The sample belongs to a study of blood T cell repertoires in COVID-19. Whole-study context: Samples of COVID-19 (acute and convalescent) were obtained from the United States, Italy and Spain. T cells, B-cell-depleted T cells, or PBMCs provided the cDNA or gDNA that served as material.

There are 13 residues in the CDR3. Trimming shortened V by 5 bases and J by 4 bases, and 12 bases separated the two germline ends. CDR1 is MNHEY, CDR2 SMNVEV, per germline (reference sequence). Input material: peripheral blood. The rearrangement uses TRBV27 and TRBJ2-7; D gene ambiguous. The receptor comes from a woman in her forties or fifties with acute or convalescent COVID-19. The DNA for the CDR3 is TGTGCCAGCAGTGACTCCTCTATGTACGAGCAGTACTTC. Its protein is CASSDSSMYEQYF.